This T cell receptor (beta chain) was identified in a study of spatial heterogeneity in lung cancer. Study as a whole: Where present, follow-up PBMC were sequenced a median of roughly 26 months after resection.

V was shortened by 4 bases and J by 5 bases, with 19 bases between the two germline ends. This CDR3 region has 16 residues. Germline loops: CDR1 SGHVS, CDR2 FQNEAQ. Time point here: blood at routine non-recurrence follow-up after resection. No cell sorting; template was whole RNA from tumor, lung tissue or PBMC. This clonotype was picked up a small number of times. A single record per CDR3 protein comes from TCRdb applying MiXCR to the 5' RACE reads. Counted here are some 120,000 distinct CDR3 sequences, 12% occurring once; the ten biggest clones make up over 15%. The chain links TRBV7-8 to TRBJ2-3; D may correspond to TRBD1 or TRBD2 (7 bases each). This sample comprised PBMCs, obtained at follow-up. This clonotype was obtained from a male donor with early-stage non-small cell lung cancer. The CDR3 loop reads CASSYAGGGAEDTQYF. The CDR3, as DNA: TGTGCCAGCAGCTATGCAGGGGGGGGCGCGGAAGATACGCAGTATTTT.